Listed here are 28 T cell receptor beta chains from one sample, sequenced in a study of identical twins. TCRdb processed the 5' RACE reads anew with MiXCR; each CDR3 protein has one entry. The table includes roughly 490,000 distinct CDR3 sequences, 13% to 15% detected once. The sample was also linked to a second study, of yellow fever vaccine responses in identical twins.

Specimen: CD4+ T cells sorted from blood. These receptors all come from a woman aged 18-35 years in good health.

The V call is TRBV5-1, the J call TRBJ2-1; possibly TRBD1 for D (6 bases). V was shortened by 4 bases and J by 2 bases, with 13 bases between the two germline ends. The CDR3 contains 15 residues. Germline-derived CDR1 and CDR2 are SGHRS and YFSETQ. The CDR3: CASSPAGTTYNEQFF. DNA for the CDR3: TGCGCCAGCAGCCCAGCCGGGACAACCTACAATGAGCAGTTCTTC.

V gene TRBV4-3 combines with J gene TRBJ2-7; maybe TRBD2 (6 bases). This CDR3 contains 15 residues. V was trimmed by 5 bases and J by 5 bases, leaving 19 bases between them. Per the germline V gene, CDR1 is LGHNA and CDR2 is YSLEER. The CDR3 DNA is TGCGCCAGCAGCTATCGGACCGGAGGAGGGGACGAGCAGTACTTC. It specifies CASSYRTGGGDEQYF.

Here the CDR3 DNA reads TGTGCCAGCAGCTCCAGGGTGCGGCACACCGGGGAGCTGTTTTTT. This sequence encodes CASSSRVRHTGELFF. This chain joins TRBV7-2 and TRBJ2-2; possibly TRBD1 for D (5 bases). The CDR3 totals 15 residues. Trimming left V 4 bases short and J 3 bases short, with 12 bases between. The V gene's germline CDR1 is SGHTA and CDR2 FQGNSA.

A few counts support this clonotype. The V gene is TRBV5-1, the J gene TRBJ2-4; D is perhaps TRBD1 (7 bases). There are 14 residues in the CDR3. Germline assignment: CDR1 SGHRS and CDR2 YFSETQ. Trimming took off 5 bases at V and 5 bases at J, with 14 bases between the two ends. CDR3 protein: CASRMEGAQNIQYF. The CDR3 nucleotides are TGCGCCAGCAGAATGGAGGGGGCCCAAAACATTCAGTACTTC.

This clonotype was detected a few times. The V and J genes are TRBV7-9 and TRBJ2-5, with D possibly matching TRBD2 (6 bases). Germline loops: CDR1 SEHNR, CDR2 FQNEAQ (reference sequence). V lost 5 bases and J 1 base, leaving 14 bases between the germline ends. The CDR3 contains 15 residues. The CDR3 protein is CASSVGGGGQETQYF. The CDR3 DNA reads as TGTGCCAGCAGCGTGGGAGGTGGGGGCCAAGAGACCCAGTACTTC. Supplemented by reference TRBV7-9 and TRBJ2-5, the full variable domain reads DTGVSQNPRHKITKRGQNVTFRCDPISEHNRLYWYRQTLGQGPEFLTYFQNEAQLEKSRLLSDRFSAERPKGSFSTLEIQRTEQGDSAMYLCASSVGGGGQETQYFGPGTRLLVL.

Ten or more counts support this clonotype. The chain is built from TRBV5-1 and TRBJ2-7, with 13 bases aligning to TRBD2. The trim removed 3 bases at V and 7 bases at J, leaving 7 bases unmatched. Looked up from germline, CDR1 is SGHRS and CDR2 is YFSETQ. This CDR3 comprises 15 residues. CDR3 sequence: CASSSTGTSGTEQYF. The CDR3 DNA reads as TGCGCCAGCAGCTCCACGGGGACTAGCGGGACGGAGCAGTACTTC.

This clonotype was seen a handful of times. The chain recombines TRBV4-2 with TRBJ2-7, with TRBD1 identical over 8 bases. J gave up 5 bases and V 0 bases, and 0 bases lay outside the gene matches. This CDR3 is built from 13 residues. The germline gives CDR1 LGHNA, CDR2 YNFKEQ. CDR3 amino acids: CASSQETGDEQYF. In DNA form, the CDR3 reads TGTGCCAGCAGCCAAGAGACAGGGGACGAGCAGTACTTC.

The chain has TRBV29-1 and TRBJ2-7, with D possibly matching TRBD1 (5 bases). The V end was cut by 4 bases, the J end by 6 bases, with 10 bases between. In germline, CDR1 is SQVTM, CDR2 ANQGSEA. CDR3 length equals 11 residues. The CDR3 protein is CSVGGSREQYF. The DNA of the CDR3 is TGCAGCGTTGGGGGCTCCCGCGAGCAGTACTTC.

This clonotype was observed a few times. This rearrangement joins TRBV6-1 to TRBJ2-1, with D tentatively TRBD2 (7 bases). Germline V gene data show CDR1 as MNHNS and CDR2 as SASEGT. CDR3 length: 17 residues. V was cut by 8 bases and J by 1 base, with 21 bases left in between. This chain's CDR3 is CASFLRGGGVSYNEQFF. The CDR3 DNA is TGTGCCAGCTTCTTACGGGGAGGGGGGGTGTCCTACAATGAGCAGTTCTTC.

This clonotype has only one observation. V usage is TRBV28 and J usage is TRBJ2-7, with TRBD2 as a possible D gene (5 bases). The CDR3 contains 12 residues. CDR1 is MDHEN and CDR2 is SYDVKM in the germline V gene. CDR3 sequence reads: CATRGYEYEQYF. The DNA of the CDR3 is TGTGCTACACGGGGTTATGAGTACGAGCAGTACTTC. The whole variable domain, remainder taken from reference TRBV28 and TRBJ2-7, is DVKVTQSSRYLVKRTGEKVFLECVQDMDHENMFWYRQDPGLGLRLIYFSYDVKMKEKGDIPEGYSVSREKKERFSLILESASTNQTSMYLCATRGYEYEQYFGPGTRLTVT.

This clonotype showed up just a few times. The chain carries TRBV5-1 and TRBJ2-7; 8 nucleotides align to TRBD2. Germline values: CDR1 SGHRS, CDR2 YFSETQ. This CDR3 has 14 residues. The V and J ends lost 0 bases and 5 bases, in that order; junction bases with no gene match: 4. The chain's CDR3 is CASSLGVSGDEQYF. The CDR3 DNA sequence: TGCGCCAGCAGCTTGGGTGTTAGCGGGGACGAGCAGTACTTC.

This chain uses TRBV6-1 with TRBJ2-7, with 9 bases that match TRBD1. The V segment lost 3 bases and the J segment 3 bases; nucleotides outside the gene matches: 3. The CDR3 extends over 14 amino acids. The V gene's germline CDR1 is MNHNS and CDR2 SASEGT. CDR3 sequence: CASSEGQGIYEQYF. CDR3 DNA: TGTGCCAGCAGTGAGGGACAGGGAATCTACGAGCAGTACTTC.

This clonotype was found many times. The CDR3 DNA is TGCGCCAGCACTCTTAGCGGGAGTAGCGGCAATGAGCAGTTCTTC. Amino acids: CASTLSGSSGNEQFF. This chain joins TRBV10-2 and TRBJ2-1; 9 bases map to TRBD2. Trimming removed 7 bases from V and 6 bases from J; junction bases left unmatched: 10. The CDR3 consists of 15 residues. CDR1 and CDR2 (germline): WSHSY, SAAADI.

A few counts support this clonotype. This chain connects TRBV20-1 to TRBJ2-5, with 11 bases fitting TRBD2. Unmatched junction bases numbered 7, after V lost 6 bases and J lost 1 base. This CDR3 has 15 amino acids. Germline V lookup: CDR1 DFQATT, CDR2 SNEGSKA (reference sequence). The CDR3 coding sequence is TGCAGTGCCCACGGGACTAGCGGATTCCAAGAGACCCAGTACTTC. Translated: CSAHGTSGFQETQYF.

J is TRBJ2-7 and V is TRBV7-9; 7 bases map to TRBD2. The CDR3 has 13 amino acids. Per the germline V gene, CDR1 is SEHNR and CDR2 is FQNEAQ (reference sequence). V lost 7 bases, J lost 4 bases, and 7 bases stayed unmatched. The CDR3 region has the DNA TGTGCCAGCACCTTCCCGGGGGGTTACGAGCAGTACTTC. Translated, it gives CASTFPGGYEQYF.

The chain combines TRBV6-1 with TRBJ2-2, with D perhaps TRBD1 or TRBD2 (5 bases each). The germline V gene encodes CDR1 MNHNS and CDR2 SASEGT. The CDR3 extends over 17 amino acids. The V and J ends lost 5 bases and 2 bases respectively, with 18 bases between them. CDR3 sequence (DNA): TGTGCCAGCAGTCCCCAAGGGGCGGGTTATAACACCGGGGAGCTGTTTTTT. It translates to CASSPQGAGYNTGELFF.

This clonotype was counted many times. This sequence joins TRBV5-1 and TRBJ2-3; 8 bases agree with TRBD2. Trimming took 0 bases from V and 4 from J; bases not matched to a gene: 4. CDR3 length equals 15 residues. CDR1 is SGHRS and CDR2 is YFSETQ in the germline V gene. The CDR3 is CASSLGSSGPDTQYF. DNA of the CDR3: TGCGCCAGCAGCTTGGGGTCTAGCGGGCCAGATACGCAGTATTTT.

The gene calls are TRBV5-1 and TRBJ2-5, with 7 nucleotides matching TRBD2. The trim removed 5 bases at V and 1 base at J, leaving 5 bases unmatched. This CDR3 is 14 amino acids long. In germline, CDR1 is SGHRS, CDR2 YFSETQ. CDR3 nucleotides: TGCGCCAGCAGGTCGTCTAGCGGCCAAGAGACCCAGTACTTC. It encodes CASRSSSGQETQYF.

V gene TRBV30 combines with J gene TRBJ1-2; a possible D gene is TRBD1 (5 bases). Germline lookup yields CDR1 GTSNPN and CDR2 SVGIG (reference sequence). V was clipped by 2 bases and J by 0 bases, with 10 bases between them. The CDR3 runs to 14 residues. DNA of the CDR3: TGTGCCTGGAGTCCGGGACCGGCTAACTATGGCTACACCTTC. Encoded protein: CAWSPGPANYGYTF.

The V gene is TRBV29-1, the J gene TRBJ2-6; D unclear. The ends were cut back, 7 bases at V and 0 bases at J, with 10 bases in the middle. The germline CDR1 and CDR2 sequences are SQVTM and ANQGSEA. This CDR3 has 14 amino acids. CDR3 nucleotide sequence: TGCAGCGCACAACAGACCTCTGGGGCCAACGTCCTGACTTTC. This codes for CSAQQTSGANVLTF.

This clonotype was detected only a few times. V usage is TRBV20-1 and J usage is TRBJ2-2, with D possibly matching TRBD1 (5 bases). The CDR3 consists of 17 residues. Per the germline V gene, CDR1 is DFQATT and CDR2 is SNEGSKA (reference sequence). Trimming cost V 1 base and J 1 base, with 16 bases left between them. The CDR3 region has the DNA TGCAGTGCTAGAGGAGCAGGGAAGGGAAGGAACACCGGGGAGCTGTTTTTT. This encodes CSARGAGKGRNTGELFF.

The genes are TRBV12-3 or TRBV12-4 and TRBJ1-5; the match to TRBD1 covers 7 bases. The CDR3 length is 18 residues. V was pared by 7 bases and J by 5 bases, with 20 bases of the junction left unmatched. The CDR3 here is CASTFQGGKAGLDQPQHF. CDR3 nucleotides: TGTGCCAGCACCTTCCAGGGGGGGAAGGCAGGTCTAGATCAGCCCCAGCATTTT.

The chain employs TRBV6-5 and TRBJ2-7; 9 bases align to TRBD2. The germline CDR1 and CDR2 sequences are MNHEY and SVGAGI. The V and J ends lost 0 bases and 3 bases, in that order; junction bases with no gene match: 3. There are 15 residues in the CDR3. CDR3: CASSYSASGIYEQYF. The CDR3 bases are TGTGCCAGCAGTTACTCCGCTAGCGGGATCTACGAGCAGTACTTC.

This clonotype occurred many times. This sequence joins TRBV12-3 or TRBV12-4 and TRBJ2-2; D perhaps matches TRBD2 (6 bases). There are 14 residues in the CDR3. Trimming cost V 7 bases and J 6 bases, with 15 bases left between them. CDR3: CASTLLSGPGELFF. The CDR3 region has the DNA TGTGCCAGCACTCTCCTTAGCGGACCCGGGGAGCTGTTTTTT.

The sample holds many counts of this clonotype. The rearrangement joins TRBV27 to TRBJ2-6; a weak D match, TRBD1 (6 bases). The CDR3 is 17 amino acids. The germline V gene encodes CDR1 MNHEY and CDR2 SMNVEV (reference sequence). V lost 5 bases to trimming and J lost 2 bases, with 16 bases between them. The chain's CDR3 is CASSGDMGYPGANVLTF. The CDR3, as DNA: TGTGCCAGCAGTGGGGACATGGGATACCCTGGGGCCAACGTCCTGACTTTC. Full variable domain (outside the CDR3, taken from reference TRBV27 and TRBJ2-6): EAQVTQNPRYLITVTGKKLTVTCSQNMNHEYMSWYRQDPGLGLRQIYYSMNVEVTDKGDVPEGYKVSRKEKRNFPLILESPSPNQTSLYFCASSGDMGYPGANVLTFGAGSRLTVL.

This clonotype was counted only a few times. The chain employs TRBV12-3 or TRBV12-4 and TRBJ2-1, with a weak D call TRBD2 (7 bases). This CDR3 contains 18 residues. The germline V and J ends were trimmed by 6 bases and 16 bases, with 37 bases remaining between them. The CDR3 is CASSLSTKGGGYRDLLFF. The CDR3 DNA reads TGTGCCAGCAGCCTATCTACGAAGGGGGGGGGATACAGGGACCTGCTATTCTTC.

This clonotype came up many times. The V and J genes are TRBV15 and TRBJ2-1; D unresolved. V was clipped by 4 bases and J by 6 bases, with 7 bases between them. The length of the CDR3 is 12 residues. Germline CDR1 and CDR2: LNHNV and YYDKDF (reference sequence). The CDR3 DNA reads as TGTGCCACCAGCAAATCTAGCAATGAGCAGTTCTTC. Its translation: CATSKSSNEQFF.

The table lists this clonotype with a few counts. The genes are TRBV16 and TRBJ2-1, with 9 bases identical to TRBD1. From germline, CDR1 is KGHSY and CDR2 FQNENV. V was pared by 2 bases and J by 6 bases, with 8 bases of the junction left unmatched. The CDR3 length is 16 residues. CDR3 sequence: CASSQLETGGFNEQFF. The CDR3 DNA sequence: TGTGCCAGCAGCCAACTCGAGACAGGGGGTTTCAATGAGCAGTTCTTC.